The 27 T cell receptor beta chains listed next were all sequenced from one sample in a study of beta chain features in type 1 diabetes. The whole isolated RNA underwent reverse transcription, so sequencing captured expressed TCRB transcripts. Data came from immunoSEQ multiplex PCR; TCRdb stores just in-frame clones and leaves some out. Of over 150,000 clones listed, about 13% are singletons. Input material: central memory CD4+ T cells from blood. The receptors here all came from a woman aged 18-35 years in good health.

In DNA, the CDR3 is TGCAGCGCCGGGGGGCAAATGGTAAAAGGGGAGGACTATGGCTACACCTTC. Translation gives CSAGGQMVKGEDYGYTF. V gene TRBV29-1 combines with J gene TRBJ1-2, with a weak D call TRBD1 (6 bases). Germline CDR1 SQVTM, CDR2 ANQGSEA. CDR3 size: 17 residues. Trimming took off 7 bases at V and 3 bases at J, with 27 bases between the two ends.

The rearrangement joins TRBV28 to TRBJ1-5; 7 nucleotides align to TRBD1. CDR3 length: 15 residues. With 7 bases clipped from V and 2 bases from J, the junction kept 8 bases outside the gene matches. Germline assignment: CDR1 MDHEN and CDR2 SYDVKM. CDR3 coding DNA: TGTGCCAGCACTCCCTCCGGGACAGGCAATCAGCCCCAGCATTTT. Its translation: CASTPSGTGNQPQHF.

This clone showed up just a few times. The CDR3 sequence is CASSFARESTDTQYF. The CDR3 DNA is TGCGCCAGCAGCTTCGCACGGGAGAGCACAGATACGCAGTATTTT. The V gene is TRBV5-1, the J gene TRBJ2-3; TRBD2 might be the D (6 bases). Deletions cut 2 bases from V and 0 bases from J, with 10 bases between. CDR3 length: 15 amino acids. Germline V gives CDR1 SGHRS, CDR2 YFSETQ. The full variable domain, in which reference TRBV5-1 and TRBJ2-3 provide the parts outside the CDR3, is KAGVTQTPRYLIKTRGQQVTLSCSPISGHRSVSWYQQTPGQGLQFLFEYFSETQRNKGNFPGRFSGRQFSNSRSEMNVSTLELGDSALYLCASSFARESTDTQYFGPGTRLTVL.

The gene calls are TRBV6-5 and TRBJ2-5, with no clear D. Germline CDR1 and CDR2: MNHEY and SVGAGI. V lost 0 bases to trimming and J lost 5 bases, with 7 bases between them. The CDR3 is 13 residues long. The CDR3 reads CASSYSFLETQYF. CDR3 DNA: TGTGCCAGCAGTTACTCTTTCCTGGAGACCCAGTACTTC.

The chain has TRBV28 and TRBJ1-5; 8 positions match TRBD1. CDR1 and CDR2 (germline): MDHEN, SYDVKM. The CDR3 totals 18 residues. V trimming: 3 bases; J trimming: 6 bases; junction bases outside the gene matches: 16. Here the CDR3 reads CASSFGPNQQGVSQPQHF. The CDR3 coding sequence is TGTGCCAGCAGTTTCGGTCCAAATCAACAGGGGGTGAGTCAGCCCCAGCATTTT.

V usage is TRBV9 and J usage is TRBJ2-7; TRBD1 aligns across 8 bases. The germline V gene encodes CDR1 SGDLS and CDR2 YYNGEE. CDR3 length: 15 residues. With 2 bases clipped from V and 3 bases from J, the junction kept 7 bases outside the gene matches. The CDR3 is CASSVGQGKGYEQYF. DNA of the CDR3: TGTGCCAGCAGCGTCGGACAGGGTAAGGGCTACGAGCAGTACTTC. The whole variable domain, remainder taken from reference TRBV9 and TRBJ2-7, is DSGVTQTPKHLITATGQRVTLRCSPRSGDLSVYWYQQSLDQGLQFLIQYYNGEERAKGNILERFSAQQFPDLHSELNLSSLELGDSALYFCASSVGQGKGYEQYFGPGTRLTVT.

Here the CDR3 reads CASSQSGTSANIQYF. CDR3 coding DNA: TGTGCCAGCAGCCAATCCGGGACTAGCGCAAACATTCAGTACTTC. V gene TRBV4-2 combines with J gene TRBJ2-4; TRBD2 agrees at 10 bases. The CDR3 has 15 amino acids. From germline, CDR1 is LGHNA and CDR2 YNFKEQ. The trim removed 2 bases at V and 6 bases at J, leaving 4 bases unmatched.

The genes are TRBV4-1 and TRBJ2-3, with TRBD2 matching 10 bases. CDR3 length equals 15 residues. Trimming took 5 bases from V and 3 from J; bases not matched to a gene: 5. CDR1 is MGHRA and CDR2 is YSYEKL in the germline V gene. The CDR3 is CASSRGTSETDTQYF. In nucleotides, the CDR3 is TGCGCCAGCAGCAGGGGGACTAGCGAGACAGATACGCAGTATTTT.

This chain links TRBV5-4 with TRBJ1-4; D perhaps matches TRBD1 (6 bases). The germline CDR1 and CDR2 sequences are SGHNT and YYREEE (reference sequence). There are 16 residues in the CDR3. V lost 3 bases and J 0 bases, leaving 12 bases between the germline ends. The CDR3 bases are TGTGCCAGCAGCTCCTTCGACAGGCCAACTAATGAAAAACTGTTTTTT. This encodes CASSSFDRPTNEKLFF.

This clone appeared a few times. The chain carries TRBV5-1 and TRBJ1-1; TRBD1 agrees at 11 bases. Trimming removed 0 bases from V and 4 bases from J; junction bases left unmatched: 8. The CDR3 spans 17 residues. Germline V gives CDR1 SGHRS, CDR2 YFSETQ. The CDR3 sequence: CASSLAWTGGAGTEAFF. CDR3 DNA sequence: TGCGCCAGCAGCTTGGCCTGGACAGGGGGCGCGGGCACTGAAGCTTTCTTT.

There are a few counts of this clone. The V call is TRBV19, the J call TRBJ2-1; 9 bases line up with TRBD2. This CDR3 is built from 15 residues. Germline V gives CDR1 LNHDA, CDR2 SQIVND (reference sequence). The V gene end was trimmed by 2 bases and the J gene end by 8 bases; junction bases not matched to a gene: 7. The CDR3 sequence is CASSIKAGGVYEQFF. For the CDR3, the DNA is TGTGCCAGTAGTATAAAAGCGGGAGGCGTATATGAGCAGTTCTTC.

This clone was observed a few times. This rearrangement joins TRBV19 to TRBJ1-2; 9 bases are shared with TRBD1. The CDR3 is made up of 14 amino acids. Germline values: CDR1 LNHDA, CDR2 SQIVND (reference sequence). With V trimmed by 9 bases and J by 8 bases, 13 bases remained unmatched. CDR3 sequence: CASNPQGATGGYTF. Written as DNA, the CDR3 is TGTGCCAGCAATCCACAGGGGGCCACAGGGGGCTACACCTTC.

The V and J genes are TRBV7-2 and TRBJ2-7; 7 nucleotides line up with TRBD2. The junction had 7 bases not matched to a gene; V was cut back by 2 bases and J by 0 bases. Germline CDR1 and CDR2: SGHTA and FQGNSA. The CDR3 is made up of 16 amino acids. This chain's CDR3 is CASSLLHSGSSYEQYF. CDR3 bases: TGTGCCAGCAGCTTACTACATAGCGGGTCCTCCTACGAGCAGTACTTC. Looking up the rest from reference TRBV7-2 and TRBJ2-7 gives the full variable domain: GAGVSQSPSNKVTEKGKDVELRCDPISGHTALYWYRQSLGQGLEFLIYFQGNSAPDKSGLPSDRFSAERTGGSVSTLTIQRTQQEDSAVYLCASSLLHSGSSYEQYFGPGTRLTVT.

This clone was detected only a few times. The gene calls are TRBV10-3 and TRBJ1-4; a weak D match, TRBD1 (6 bases). Per germline, CDR1 ENHRY and CDR2 SYGVKD. The CDR3 loop spans 14 amino acids. The germline V and J ends were trimmed by 4 bases and 8 bases, with 14 bases remaining between them. CDR3 sequence (DNA): TGTGCCATCAGTGTCGGGGGGCTTGGGGAAAAACTGTTTTTT. Its translation: CAISVGGLGEKLFF.

This clone came up a few times. The chain has TRBV4-1 and TRBJ1-5, with D perhaps matching TRBD1 (6 bases). V dropped 1 base and J dropped 6 bases, with 16 bases sitting between them. CDR1 and CDR2 from the germline V gene are MGHRA and YSYEKL. CDR3 length: 16 amino acids. CDR3 amino acids: CASSQGAGAQGQPQHF. The DNA of the CDR3 is TGCGCCAGCAGCCAAGGGGCAGGGGCTCAAGGTCAGCCCCAGCATTTT.

This chain uses TRBV5-6 with TRBJ2-1, with 8 bases that match TRBD2. V gave up 2 bases and J gave up 9 bases; unmatched junction bases: 10. The CDR3 has 15 amino acids. Germline V gives CDR1 SGHDT, CDR2 YYEEEE. This CDR3 reads CASSLLGRASFEQFF. In DNA, the CDR3 is TGTGCCAGCAGCTTACTCGGGAGGGCCAGTTTTGAGCAGTTCTTC.

This clone was counted between two and nine times. The rearrangement uses TRBV29-1 and TRBJ1-1, with D perhaps matching TRBD1 (5 bases). Per germline, CDR1 SQVTM and CDR2 ANQGSEA. This CDR3 spans 14 amino acids. The V end was cut by 7 bases, the J end by 11 bases, with 26 bases between. The CDR3 loop is CSAGEEGALGRAFF. CDR3 coding DNA: TGCAGCGCTGGGGAGGAAGGGGCATTAGGACGGGCTTTCTTT.

This chain uses TRBV5-6 with TRBJ1-2, with a weak D call TRBD1 (5 bases). Germline V gene sequence: CDR1 SGHDT, CDR2 YYEEEE. The CDR3 loop spans 15 amino acids. Trimming removed 4 bases at V and 4 bases at J, with 17 bases between. DNA for the CDR3: TGTGCCAGCAGCCCGCCAACGGGGGTGGCCTATGGCTACACCTTC. This translates into CASSPPTGVAYGYTF.

There are a few counts of this clone. This CDR3 reads CASSLEGGRPFNEQFF. The DNA of the CDR3 is TGTGCCAGCAGCTTAGAGGGCGGGAGGCCGTTCAATGAGCAGTTCTTC. The gene calls are TRBV7-6 and TRBJ2-1, with 8 positions matching TRBD2. The V gene's germline CDR1 is SGHVS and CDR2 FNYEAQ. CDR3 length: 16 residues. The V and J ends lost 1 base and 6 bases, in that order; junction bases with no gene match: 8.

This chain connects TRBV28 to TRBJ2-7, with 7 bases lining up with TRBD2. The ends lost 5 bases at V and 9 bases at J; junction bases unmatched: 10. CDR1 MDHEN and CDR2 SYDVKM come from the germline V gene. CDR3 length: 13 amino acids. CDR3 amino acids: CASSPGAGAAQYF. The CDR3 nucleotides are TGTGCCAGCAGTCCTGGGGCGGGAGCAGCGCAGTACTTC.

DNA of the CDR3: TGTGCCAGCAGGTTGGGACAGGGTGATACCGGGGAGCTGTTTTTT. Residues: CASRLGQGDTGELFF. The chain uses TRBV9 and TRBJ2-2, with 9 bases lining up with TRBD1. This CDR3 is built from 15 residues. CDR1 is SGDLS and CDR2 is YYNGEE in the germline V gene. J was trimmed by 5 bases and V by 5 bases; bases with no gene match: 7.

This clone was recorded a few times. The chain carries TRBV28 and TRBJ2-5, with 7 bases lining up with TRBD1. This CDR3 contains 14 residues. V lost 8 bases to trimming and J lost 3 bases; unmatched junction nucleotides: 9. Germline V gene sequence: CDR1 MDHEN, CDR2 SYDVKM. The CDR3 region is CASSTWGTEETQYF. The CDR3 region has the DNA TGTGCCAGCTCGACCTGGGGGACAGAAGAGACCCAGTACTTC.

In regard to this clone: This may stem from a read error, because a much larger clone lies one nucleotide away. V gene TRBV2 combines with J gene TRBJ2-7; weak D call: TRBD2 (5 bases). V was shortened by 7 bases and J by 3 bases, with 7 bases between the two germline ends. CDR1 SNHLY and CDR2 FYNNEI come from the germline V gene. The CDR3 is 11 amino acids. CDR3 residues: CASTRGYEQYF. The CDR3 DNA is TGTGCCAGCACCCGGGGCTACGAGCAGTACTTC.

The chain recombines TRBV7-8 with TRBJ1-1, with 9 bases lining up with TRBD1. The CDR3 is made up of 15 amino acids. Germline lookup yields CDR1 SGHVS and CDR2 FQNEAQ. J gave up 4 bases and V 5 bases, and 8 bases lay outside the gene matches. Written as DNA, the CDR3 is TGTGCCAGCAGCCCGGAGGGACAGGGAGGCACTGAAGCTTTCTTT. It yields the protein CASSPEGQGGTEAFF. Complete variable domain (other parts from reference TRBV7-8 and TRBJ1-1): GAGVSQSPRYKVAKRGQDVALRCDPISGHVSLFWYQQALGQGPEFLTYFQNEAQLDKSGLPSDRFFAERPEGSVSTLKIQRTQQEDSAVYLCASSPEGQGGTEAFFGQGTRLTVV.

The chain uses TRBV7-2 and TRBJ2-3, with TRBD2 identical over 9 bases. With V trimmed by 1 base and J by 5 bases, 4 bases remained unmatched. CDR3 length equals 15 residues. The V gene's germline CDR1 is SGHTA and CDR2 FQGNSA. The CDR3 DNA sequence: TGTGCCAGCAGCTTAGTGGCGGGAGGGCGAGATACGCAGTATTTT. This translates into CASSLVAGGRDTQYF.

The sample holds a few counts of this clone. Here the CDR3 DNA reads TGTGCCTGGAGTAAGGGGTTTAACTATGGCTACACCTTC. Amino acids: CAWSKGFNYGYTF. This chain uses TRBV30 with TRBJ1-2; tentative D call: TRBD1 (5 bases). Germline CDR1 GTSNPN, CDR2 SVGIG (reference sequence). The CDR3 contains 13 residues. The V end lost 2 bases, the J end lost 1 base, and 8 bases lay between the germline ends.

The rearrangement joins TRBV18 to TRBJ2-5; 9 nucleotides line up with TRBD1. CDR1 is KGHSH and CDR2 is LQKENI in the germline V gene. CDR3 length: 15 residues. J was trimmed by 5 bases and V by 5 bases; bases with no gene match: 9. The CDR3 nucleotides are TGTGCCAGCTCAACAAGGACAGGGGAAAGGGAGACCCAGTACTTC. This encodes CASSTRTGERETQYF.